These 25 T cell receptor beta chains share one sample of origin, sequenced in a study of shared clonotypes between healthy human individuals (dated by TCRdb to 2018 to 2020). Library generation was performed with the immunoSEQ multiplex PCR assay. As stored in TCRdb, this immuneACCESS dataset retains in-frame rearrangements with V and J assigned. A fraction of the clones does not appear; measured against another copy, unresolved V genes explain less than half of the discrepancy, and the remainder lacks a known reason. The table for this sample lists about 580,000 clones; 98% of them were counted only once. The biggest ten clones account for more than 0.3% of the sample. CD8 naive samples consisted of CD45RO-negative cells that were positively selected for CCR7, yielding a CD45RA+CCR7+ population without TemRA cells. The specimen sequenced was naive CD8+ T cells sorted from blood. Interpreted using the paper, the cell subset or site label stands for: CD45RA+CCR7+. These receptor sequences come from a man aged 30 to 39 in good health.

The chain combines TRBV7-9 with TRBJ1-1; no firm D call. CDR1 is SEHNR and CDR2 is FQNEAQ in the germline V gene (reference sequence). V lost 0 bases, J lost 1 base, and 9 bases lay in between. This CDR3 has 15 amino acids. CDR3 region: CASSLARIPNTEAFF. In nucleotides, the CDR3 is TGTGCCAGCAGCTTAGCTCGGATCCCGAACACTGAAGCTTTCTTT.

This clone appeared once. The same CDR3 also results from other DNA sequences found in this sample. This chain's CDR3 is CASSLGADEQFF. CDR3 nucleotide sequence: TGTGCCAGCAGCTTAGGGGCTGATGAGCAGTTCTTC. The rearrangement uses TRBV7-8 and TRBJ2-1; D remains unclear. The CDR3 contains 12 residues. Trimming stripped 1 base from V and 8 bases from J, with 6 bases between. The germline gives CDR1 SGHVS, CDR2 FQNEAQ.

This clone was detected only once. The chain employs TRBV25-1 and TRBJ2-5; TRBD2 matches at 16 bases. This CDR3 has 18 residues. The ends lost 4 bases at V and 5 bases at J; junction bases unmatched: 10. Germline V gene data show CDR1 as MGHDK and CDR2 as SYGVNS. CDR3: CASSGAGTSGRAWETQYF. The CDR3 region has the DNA TGTGCCAGCAGTGGCGCCGGGACTAGCGGGAGGGCCTGGGAGACCCAGTACTTC.

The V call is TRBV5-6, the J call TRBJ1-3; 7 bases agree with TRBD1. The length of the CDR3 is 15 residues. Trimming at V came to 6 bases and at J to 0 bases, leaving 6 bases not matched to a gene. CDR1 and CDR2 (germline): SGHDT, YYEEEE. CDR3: CASNTGAVSGNTIYF. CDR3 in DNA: TGTGCCAGCAACACAGGGGCCGTCTCTGGAAACACCATATATTTT. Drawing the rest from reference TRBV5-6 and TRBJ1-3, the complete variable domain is DAGVTQSPTHLIKTRGQQVTLRCSPKSGHDTVSWYQQALGQGPQFIFQYYEEEERQRGNFPDRFSGHQFPNYSSELNVNALLLGDSALYLCASNTGAVSGNTIYFGEGSWLTVV.

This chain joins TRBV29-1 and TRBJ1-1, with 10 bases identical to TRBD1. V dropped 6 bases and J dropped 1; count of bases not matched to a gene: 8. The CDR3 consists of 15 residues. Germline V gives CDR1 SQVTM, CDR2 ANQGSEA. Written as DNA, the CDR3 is TGCAGCGTCCAAGGGGACAGGGGTCGGAACACTGAAGCTTTCTTT. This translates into CSVQGDRGRNTEAFF.

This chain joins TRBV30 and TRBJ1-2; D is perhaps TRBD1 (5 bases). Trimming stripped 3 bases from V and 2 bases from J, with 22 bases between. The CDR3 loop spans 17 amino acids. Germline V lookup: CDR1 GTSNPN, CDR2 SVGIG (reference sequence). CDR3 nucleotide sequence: TGTGCCTGGAGCGATAAGGTGGGGGAATGGTCCAACTATGGCTACACCTTC. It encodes CAWSDKVGEWSNYGYTF.

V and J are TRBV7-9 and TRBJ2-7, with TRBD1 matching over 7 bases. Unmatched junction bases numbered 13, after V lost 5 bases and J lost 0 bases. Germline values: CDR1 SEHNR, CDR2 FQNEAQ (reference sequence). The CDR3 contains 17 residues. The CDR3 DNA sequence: TGTGCCAGCAGCGAGGGGGCCCCGATCTATAGCTCCTACGAGCAGTACTTC. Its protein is CASSEGAPIYSSYEQYF.

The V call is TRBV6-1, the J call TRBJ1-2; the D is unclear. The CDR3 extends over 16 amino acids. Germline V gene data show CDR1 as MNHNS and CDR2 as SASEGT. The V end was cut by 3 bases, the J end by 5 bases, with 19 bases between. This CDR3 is CASSEFVANLLYGYTF. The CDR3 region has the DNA TGTGCCAGCAGTGAGTTTGTGGCAAACCTCCTTTATGGCTACACCTTC.

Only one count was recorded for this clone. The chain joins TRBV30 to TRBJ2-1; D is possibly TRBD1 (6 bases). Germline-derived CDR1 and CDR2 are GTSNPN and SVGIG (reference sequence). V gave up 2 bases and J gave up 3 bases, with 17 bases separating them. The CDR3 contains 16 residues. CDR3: CAWSPAGQNLYNEQFF. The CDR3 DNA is TGTGCCTGGAGTCCCGCCGGACAGAACCTCTACAATGAGCAGTTCTTC.

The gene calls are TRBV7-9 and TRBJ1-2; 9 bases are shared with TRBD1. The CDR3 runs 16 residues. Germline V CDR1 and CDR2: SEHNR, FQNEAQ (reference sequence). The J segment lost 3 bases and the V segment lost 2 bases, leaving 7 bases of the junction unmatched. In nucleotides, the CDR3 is TGTGCCAGCAGCTTACCCCGACAGGGGGGGGACTATGGCTACACCTTC. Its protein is CASSLPRQGGDYGYTF.

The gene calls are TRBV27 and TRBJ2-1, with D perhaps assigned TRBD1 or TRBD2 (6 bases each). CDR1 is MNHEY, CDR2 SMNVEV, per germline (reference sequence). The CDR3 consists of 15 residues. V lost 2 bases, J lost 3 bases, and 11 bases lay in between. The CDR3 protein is CASSLVGGGYNEQFF. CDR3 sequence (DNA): TGTGCCAGCAGTTTAGTCGGGGGCGGCTACAATGAGCAGTTCTTC.

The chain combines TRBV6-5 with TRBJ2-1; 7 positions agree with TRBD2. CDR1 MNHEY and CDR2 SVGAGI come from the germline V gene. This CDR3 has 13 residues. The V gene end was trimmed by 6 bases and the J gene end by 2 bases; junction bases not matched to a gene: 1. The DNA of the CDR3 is TGTGCCAGCAGGGCGGGGGCCTACAATGAGCAGTTCTTC. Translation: CASRAGAYNEQFF.

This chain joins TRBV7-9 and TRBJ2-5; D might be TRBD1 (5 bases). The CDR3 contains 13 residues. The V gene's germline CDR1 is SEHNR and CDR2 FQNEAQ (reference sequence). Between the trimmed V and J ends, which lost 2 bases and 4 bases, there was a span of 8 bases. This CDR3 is CASSLQGSETQYF. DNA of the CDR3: TGTGCCAGCAGCTTACAGGGATCAGAGACCCAGTACTTC.

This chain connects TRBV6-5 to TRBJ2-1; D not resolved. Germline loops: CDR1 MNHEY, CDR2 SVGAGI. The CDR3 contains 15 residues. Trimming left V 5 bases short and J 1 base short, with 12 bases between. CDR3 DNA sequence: TGTGCCAGCAGTCTTCGACGCGGTTCCTACAATGAGCAGTTCTTC. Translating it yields CASSLRRGSYNEQFF.

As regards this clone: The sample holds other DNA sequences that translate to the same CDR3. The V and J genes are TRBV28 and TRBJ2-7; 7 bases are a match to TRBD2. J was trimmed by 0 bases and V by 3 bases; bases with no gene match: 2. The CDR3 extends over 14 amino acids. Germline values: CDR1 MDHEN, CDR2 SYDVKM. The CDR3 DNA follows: TGTGCCAGCAGTTTGAGCGGGACCTCCTACGAGCAGTACTTC. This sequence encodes CASSLSGTSYEQYF.

The CDR3 loop reads CASGSAGRITEAFF. The DNA of the CDR3 is TGTGCCAGTGGGTCGGCAGGGAGGATTACTGAAGCTTTCTTT. The genes are TRBV25-1 and TRBJ1-1; tentatively, D is TRBD1 (5 bases). Trimming stripped 9 bases from V and 5 bases from J, with 19 bases between. Looked up from germline, CDR1 is MGHDK and CDR2 is SYGVNS. This CDR3 is built from 14 residues. Drawing the rest from reference TRBV25-1 and TRBJ1-1, the complete variable domain is EADIYQTPRYLVIGTGKKITLECSQTMGHDKMYWYQQDPGMELHLIHYSYGVNSTEKGDLSSESTVSRIRTEHFPLTLESARPSHTSQYLCASGSAGRITEAFFGQGTRLTVV.

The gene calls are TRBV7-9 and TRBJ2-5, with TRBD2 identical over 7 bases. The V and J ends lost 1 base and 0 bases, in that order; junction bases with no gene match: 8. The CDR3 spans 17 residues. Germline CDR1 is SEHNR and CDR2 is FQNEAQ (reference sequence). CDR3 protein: CASSLVGFGLDQETQYF. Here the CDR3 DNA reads TGTGCCAGCAGCTTAGTGGGGTTTGGACTAGACCAAGAGACCCAGTACTTC.

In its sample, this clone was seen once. In nucleotides, the CDR3 is TGTGCCAGCAGCTTGCGTTCTGGGAACACTGAAGCTTTCTTT. It yields the protein CASSLRSGNTEAFF. The V call is TRBV5-4, the J call TRBJ1-1; D is undetermined. The germline V gene has CDR1 SGHNT and CDR2 YYREEE (reference sequence). The CDR3 sequence is 14 residues long. Trimming shortened V by 1 base and J by 1 base, and 8 bases separated the two germline ends.

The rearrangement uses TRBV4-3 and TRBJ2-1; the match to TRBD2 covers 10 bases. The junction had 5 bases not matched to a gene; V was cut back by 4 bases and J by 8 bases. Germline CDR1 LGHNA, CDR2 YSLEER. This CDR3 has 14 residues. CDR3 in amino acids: CASSPSGRIYEQFF. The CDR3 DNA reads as TGCGCCAGCAGCCCTAGCGGGAGAATCTATGAGCAGTTCTTC.

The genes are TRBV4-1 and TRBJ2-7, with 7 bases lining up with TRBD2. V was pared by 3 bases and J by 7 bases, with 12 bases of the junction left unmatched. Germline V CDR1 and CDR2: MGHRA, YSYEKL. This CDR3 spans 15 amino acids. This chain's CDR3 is CASSHGGSKGEEQYF. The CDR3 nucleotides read TGCGCCAGCAGCCATGGCGGGAGCAAAGGGGAAGAGCAGTACTTC.

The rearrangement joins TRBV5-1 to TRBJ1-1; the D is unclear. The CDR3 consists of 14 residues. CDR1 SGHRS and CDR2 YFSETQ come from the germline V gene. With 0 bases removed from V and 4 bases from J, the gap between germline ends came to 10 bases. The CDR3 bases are TGCGCCAGCAGCTTGGATACCGGGCTCACTGAAGCTTTCTTT. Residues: CASSLDTGLTEAFF.

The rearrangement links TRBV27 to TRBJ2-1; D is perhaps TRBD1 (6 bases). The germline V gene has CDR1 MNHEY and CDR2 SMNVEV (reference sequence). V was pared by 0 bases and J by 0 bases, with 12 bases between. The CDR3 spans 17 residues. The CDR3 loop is CASSLSAGVSSYNEQFF. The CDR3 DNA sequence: TGTGCCAGCAGTTTATCAGCAGGGGTGAGCTCCTACAATGAGCAGTTCTTC.

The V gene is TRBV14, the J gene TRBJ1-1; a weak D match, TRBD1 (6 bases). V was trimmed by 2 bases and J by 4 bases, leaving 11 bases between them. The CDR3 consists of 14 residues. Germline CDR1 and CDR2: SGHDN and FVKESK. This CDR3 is CASSQQGLGTEAFF. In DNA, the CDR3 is TGTGCCAGCAGCCAACAGGGGTTGGGCACTGAAGCTTTCTTT.

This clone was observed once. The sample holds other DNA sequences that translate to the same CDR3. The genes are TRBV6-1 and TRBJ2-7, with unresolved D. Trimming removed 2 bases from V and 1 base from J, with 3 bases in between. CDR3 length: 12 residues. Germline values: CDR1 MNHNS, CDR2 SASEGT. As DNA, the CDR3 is TGTGCCAGCAGTGAATTTTCCTACGAGCAGTACTTC. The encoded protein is CASSEFSYEQYF.

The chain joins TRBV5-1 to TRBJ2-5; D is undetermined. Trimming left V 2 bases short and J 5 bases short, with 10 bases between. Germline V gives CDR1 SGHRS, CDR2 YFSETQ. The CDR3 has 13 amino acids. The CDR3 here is CASSFFGRETQYF. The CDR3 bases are TGCGCCAGCAGCTTTTTCGGTCGTGAGACCCAGTACTTC.